In this sample, the clone carrying this T cell receptor (beta chain) turned up many times. Its antigen is as yet unknown. CDR3 length: 13 residues. J gave up 8 bases and V 6 bases, and 7 bases lay outside the gene matches. These data are taken from a study of T cells in Graves' hyperthyroidism and ophthalmopathy. Findings and limits, study-wide: Onset of ophthalmopathy came a median 6.5 months after the model predicted it.

Amplified TCR beta CDR3 regions derived from RNA transcripts. HTBI primers were employed in a first-round RT-PCR of the TCR CDR3. TCRdb called the multiplex PCR reads again in MiXCR, with one record for every CDR3 protein. This sample has 500,000 to 650,000 distinct CDR3 sequences, with 40% to 50% found just once. Criteria for exclusion of patients were uncontrolled infection, other autoimmune disease, pregnancy or lactation. The sequencing sample was made of peripheral blood or thyroid tissue (not recorded which). This receptor was taken from an adult woman with Graves' disease, either hyperthyroidism or ophthalmopathy (not recorded which). The chain recombines TRBV12-3 or TRBV12-4 with TRBJ1-2, with 9 bases matching TRBD1. The CDR3 DNA follows: TGTGCCAGCAGAACCGGGACAGGGTTCGGCTACACCTTC. Translating gives CASRTGTGFGYTF.